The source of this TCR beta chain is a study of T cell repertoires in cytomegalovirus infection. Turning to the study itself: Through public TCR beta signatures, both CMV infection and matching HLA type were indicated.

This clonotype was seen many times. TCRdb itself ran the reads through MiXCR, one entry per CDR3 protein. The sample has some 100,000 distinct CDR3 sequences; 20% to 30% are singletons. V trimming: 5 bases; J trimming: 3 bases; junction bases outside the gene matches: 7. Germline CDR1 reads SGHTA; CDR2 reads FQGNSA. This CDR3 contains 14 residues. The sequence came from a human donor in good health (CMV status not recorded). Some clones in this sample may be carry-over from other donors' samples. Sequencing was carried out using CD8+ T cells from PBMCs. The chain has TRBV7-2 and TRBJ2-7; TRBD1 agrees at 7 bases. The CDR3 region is CASSTTGKGYEQYF. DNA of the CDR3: TGTGCCAGCAGCACGACAGGGAAGGGCTACGAGCAGTACTTC.